A selection of T cell receptor beta chains follows, all from one sample in a study of T cell responses to AZD1222 COVID-19 vaccine. Measured with immunoSEQ multiplex PCR; TCRdb has only the in-frame clones, and not every one. The table has 110,000 or so clones, 90% to 95% seen once. The sequencing used peripheral blood, collected on day 0 of AZD1222 vaccination. The receptors were sampled from an adult in good health. The CDR3 runs from the conserved cysteine through the conserved F or W. Each record gives: V gene, J gene, clone size, D gene, CDR3 protein, CDR3 DNA. A D gene is named only where the DNA matches it firmly. Expanded clones are given a class, and other clones once, few, many or no size at all.

TRBV29-1	TRBJ1-1	-	TRBD1	CSVLGWTGRNTEAFF	TGCAGCGTGTTGGGGTGGACAGGACGGAACACTGAAGCTTTCTTT
TRBV28	TRBJ1-6	-	TRBD1	CASRTGGDNSPLHF	TGTGCCAGCAGAACAGGGGGTGATAATTCACCCCTCCACTTT
TRBV9	TRBJ2-3	-	-	CASSVLTGALDTQYF	TGTGCCAGCAGCGTCCTGACGGGGGCGTTAGATACGCAGTATTTT
TRBV27	TRBJ2-7	-	-	CASSLSTWSSYEQYF	TGTGCCAGCAGTTTATCGACGTGGAGCTCCTACGAGCAGTACTTC
TRBV2	TRBJ1-3	-	TRBD1	CASRLPVGQGTPRDGNTIYF	TGTGCCAGCAGACTCCCGGTAGGACAGGGTACTCCCCGCGATGGAAACACCATATATTTT
TRBV9	TRBJ2-1	-	-	CASSADGNIYNEQFF	TGTGCCAGCAGCGCGGACGGAAATATCTACAATGAGCAGTTCTTC
TRBV28	TRBJ1-1	-	TRBD1	CASTDRGRRDF	TGTGCCAGCACCGACAGGGGGAGGAGGGATTTT
TRBV28	TRBJ1-5	-	-	CASSLLLGQPQHF	TGTGCCAGCAGTTTACTTCTGGGTCAGCCCCAGCATTTT
TRBV16	TRBJ2-3	-	TRBD1	CASSPGQGFITDTQYF	TGTGCCAGCAGCCCGGGACAGGGGTTCATCACAGATACGCAGTATTTT
TRBV28	TRBJ2-7	-	TRBD1	CASSFPGQGSYEQYF	TGTGCCAGCAGTTTCCCGGGACAGGGCTCCTACGAGCAGTACTTC
TRBV28	TRBJ1-2	-	-	CASSLGESNYGYTF	TGTGCCAGCAGTTTAGGGGAATCTAACTATGGCTACACCTTC
TRBV5-6	TRBJ2-1	-	TRBD2	CASSNPYAGGYNEQFF	TGTGCCAGCAGCAACCCCTACGCGGGGGGCTACAATGAGCAGTTCTTC
TRBV24-1	TRBJ1-2	-	TRBD1	CATGGTGGHGYTF	TGTGCCACCGGGGGGACAGGGGGCCATGGCTACACCTTC
TRBV12-3/TRBV12-4	TRBJ1-2	-	-	CASSLSSDGYTF	TGTGCCAGCAGTTTAAGTTCGGATGGCTACACCTTC
TRBV7-2	TRBJ1-4	-	-	CASSLAGGGGGVLEKLFF	TGTGCCAGCAGCTTAGCGGGCGGCGGGGGCGGCGTTCTTGAAAAACTGTTTTTT
TRBV19	TRBJ1-5	-	TRBD1	CASSIGTGGYQPQHF	TGTGCCAGTAGTATTGGGACAGGGGGCTATCAGCCCCAGCATTTT
TRBV12-3/TRBV12-4	TRBJ1-2	once	TRBD1	CASSSPGGVGYTF	TGTGCCAGCAGTTCCCCAGGGGGCGTGGGCTACACCTTC
TRBV7-8	TRBJ1-1	-	-	CASSLGQPRMNTEAFF	TGTGCCAGCAGCTTAGGCCAGCCAAGAATGAACACTGAAGCTTTCTTT
TRBV3-1/TRBV3-2	TRBJ2-7	-	TRBD1	CASSGTGIYEQYF	TGTGCCAGCAGTGGGACAGGGATCTACGAGCAGTACTTC
TRBV12-5	TRBJ2-1	few	-	CASLETYNEQFF	TGTGCTAGCCTGGAGACATACAATGAGCAGTTCTTC
TRBV5-4	TRBJ2-1	-	-	CASSGPGAYNEQFF	TGTGCCAGCAGCGGGCCGGGGGCCTACAATGAGCAGTTCTTC
TRBV12-3/TRBV12-4	TRBJ2-3	-	-	CASSPLPDTQYF	TGTGCCAGCAGCCCCCTCCCAGATACGCAGTATTTT